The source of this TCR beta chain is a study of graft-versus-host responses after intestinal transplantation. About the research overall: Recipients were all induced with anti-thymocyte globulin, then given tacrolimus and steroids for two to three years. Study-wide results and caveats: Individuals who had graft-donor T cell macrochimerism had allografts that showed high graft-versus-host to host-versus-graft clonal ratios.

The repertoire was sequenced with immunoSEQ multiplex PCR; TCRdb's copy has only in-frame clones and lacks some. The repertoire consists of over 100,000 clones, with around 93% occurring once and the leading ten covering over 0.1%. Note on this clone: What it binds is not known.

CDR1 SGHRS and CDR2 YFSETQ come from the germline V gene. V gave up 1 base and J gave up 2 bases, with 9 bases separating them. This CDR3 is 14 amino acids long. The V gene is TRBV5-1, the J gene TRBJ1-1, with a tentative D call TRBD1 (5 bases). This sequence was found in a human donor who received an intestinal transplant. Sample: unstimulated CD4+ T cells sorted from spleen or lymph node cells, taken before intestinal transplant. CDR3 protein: CASSLTGTNTEAFF. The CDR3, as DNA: TGCGCCAGCAGCTTGACAGGTACAAACACTGAAGCTTTCTTT.